One and the same sample provided the 30 T cell receptor beta chains below, sequenced in a study of T cells in Graves' hyperthyroidism and ophthalmopathy (dated by TCRdb to the late 2010s). To prepare the library, multiplex PCR was applied. Data came from an Illumina HiSeq 2000. TCR beta CDR3 regions were amplified from RNA transcripts. The TCR CDR3 was subjected to a first round of RT-PCR using the HTBI primer set and the Qiagen OneStep RT-PCR kit. In TCRdb, the public reads were trimmed at Q25 with fastp and aligned with MiXCR, with productive beta chains retained. Each entry merges the rows of one CDR3 protein and shows their most common DNA and genes. This sample holds around 600,000 distinct CDR3 sequences; about a sixth were observed only once. The ten top clones hold approximately 7% of the sample. Sample: blood. The receptors come from a woman in her twenties or thirties with Graves' hyperthyroidism.

This clonotype has only a few counts. The V gene is TRBV6-2 or TRBV6-3, the J gene TRBJ2-5; D gene unclear. CDR1 MNHEY and CDR2 SVGEGT come from the germline V gene. V lost 2 bases, J lost 5 bases, and 12 bases lay in between. CDR3 length: 14 residues. The DNA of the CDR3 is TGTGCCAGCAGTTACACGGCGAATAGGGAGACCCAGTACTTC. This gives the protein CASSYTANRETQYF.

In this sample, this clonotype turned up many times. The J gene is TRBJ2-7, the V gene TRBV2; TRBD1 agrees at 9 bases. CDR3 length: 15 residues. V gave up 6 bases and J gave up 4 bases; unmatched junction bases: 10. The germline V gene encodes CDR1 SNHLY and CDR2 FYNNEI. The CDR3 DNA reads TGTGCCAGCAGCGCCCTACAGGGGGCAGGTTACGAGCAGTACTTC. Translation gives CASSALQGAGYEQYF.

This clonotype was seen ten or more times. The V gene is TRBV12-3 or TRBV12-4, the J gene TRBJ1-1; no clear D gene. The CDR3 consists of 16 residues. Deletions cut 3 bases from V and 1 base from J, with 15 bases between. The CDR3 sequence is CASSFESLGTNTEAFF. For the CDR3, the DNA is TGTGCCAGCAGTTTTGAGTCTCTGGGTACGAACACTGAAGCTTTCTTT.

The rearrangement links TRBV16 to TRBJ2-7; 8 bases align to TRBD2. J gave up 7 bases and V 0 bases, and 2 bases lay outside the gene matches. This CDR3 has 13 residues. The germline V gene has CDR1 KGHSY and CDR2 FQNENV. The CDR3: CASSQSGGAEQYF. The CDR3 DNA follows: TGTGCCAGCAGCCAATCCGGGGGGGCGGAGCAGTACTTC. The variable domain in full, completed from reference TRBV16 and TRBJ2-7, reads GEEVAQTPKHLVRGEGQKAKLYCAPIKGHSYVFWYQQVLKNEFKFLISFQNENVFDETGMPKERFSAKCLPNSPCSLEIQATKLEDSAVYFCASSQSGGAEQYFGPGTRLTVT.

This clonotype was seen repeatedly, ten times or more. The V gene is TRBV7-9, the J gene TRBJ2-7; 9 bases are a match to TRBD1. CDR1 and CDR2 from the germline V gene are SEHNR and FQNEAQ (reference sequence). The CDR3 is 15 amino acids. Trimming took 0 bases from V and 4 from J; bases not matched to a gene: 4. The CDR3 DNA reads TGTGCCAGCAGCTTAGCCTCGACAGGGGGTTACGAGCAGTACTTC. Its protein product is CASSLASTGGYEQYF. Variable domain in full (rest from reference TRBV7-9 and TRBJ2-7): DTGVSQNPRHKITKRGQNVTFRCDPISEHNRLYWYRQTLGQGPEFLTYFQNEAQLEKSRLLSDRFSAERPKGSFSTLEIQRTEQGDSAMYLCASSLASTGGYEQYFGPGTRLTVT.

This clonotype has ten or more counts. The genes are TRBV24-1 and TRBJ1-1, with unresolved D. The germline CDR1 and CDR2 sequences are KGHDR and SFDVKD. The CDR3 is 15 residues long. V was pared by 8 bases and J by 1 base, with 16 bases between. CDR3 in amino acids: CATIKRVLKNTEAFF. CDR3 nucleotide sequence: TGTGCCACCATAAAGAGGGTCCTCAAGAACACTGAAGCTTTCTTT.

This clonotype has ten or more counts. The chain joins TRBV20-1 to TRBJ1-6, with D perhaps TRBD1 (6 bases). The CDR3 is 14 residues long. Looked up from germline, CDR1 is DFQATT and CDR2 is SNEGSKA (reference sequence). Trimming cost V 6 bases and J 3 bases, with 12 bases left between them. The CDR3 DNA reads as TGCAGTGCAGAGGCAGGGGACTATAATTCACCCCTCCACTTT. Translated: CSAEAGDYNSPLHF.

The rearrangement uses TRBV7-9 and TRBJ2-1, with 7 bases lining up with TRBD2. The germline gives CDR1 SEHNR, CDR2 FQNEAQ (reference sequence). Losses at the gene ends were 0 bases for V and 6 bases for J; bases not matched to a gene: 5. This CDR3 contains 15 residues. The CDR3 region has the DNA TGTGCCAGCAGCTTAGCGGGGAGGGTGGCCAATGAGCAGTTCTTC. Protein sequence: CASSLAGRVANEQFF.

This chain links TRBV27 with TRBJ2-1; 12 bases map to TRBD2. The end of the DNA aligns better with TRBJ2-7, so the J call may be wrong. The CDR3 consists of 18 residues. CDR1 MNHEY and CDR2 SMNVEV come from the germline V gene (reference sequence). The CDR3 loop reads CASSLGLAGGSSYSEQYF. In nucleotides, the CDR3 is TGTGCCAGCAGTTTAGGGCTAGCGGGAGGGAGCTCCTACAGTGAGCAGTACTTC.

This clonotype occurred many times. The rearrangement uses TRBV20-1 and TRBJ2-3, with 8 nucleotides matching TRBD2. The CDR3 has 15 residues. J gave up 2 bases and V 1 base, and 5 bases lay outside the gene matches. In germline, CDR1 is DFQATT, CDR2 SNEGSKA (reference sequence). In nucleotides, the CDR3 is TGCAGTGCTAGAGGAGTAGCGGGGACCACAGATACGCAGTATTTT. It translates to CSARGVAGTTDTQYF.

This clonotype has only a few counts. The gene calls are TRBV6-2 or TRBV6-3 and TRBJ2-7; D is perhaps TRBD1 or TRBD2 (6 bases each). CDR3 length equals 17 residues. Between the trimmed V and J ends, which lost 4 bases and 3 bases, there was a span of 22 bases. Germline assignment: CDR1 MNHEY and CDR2 SVGEGT. This CDR3 reads CASSSPSGAGTLYEQYF. CDR3 DNA sequence: TGTGCCAGCAGTTCTCCTTCGGGGGCCGGAACCCTCTACGAGCAGTACTTC.

In its sample, this clonotype was seen many times. The chain joins TRBV27 to TRBJ1-2, with 7 bases matching TRBD1. With V trimmed by 3 bases and J by 6 bases, 10 bases remained unmatched. The germline V gene encodes CDR1 MNHEY and CDR2 SMNVEV (reference sequence). The CDR3 spans 15 residues. The CDR3: CASSFYDRDFDGYTF. The CDR3 DNA sequence: TGTGCCAGCAGTTTTTATGACAGGGACTTTGATGGCTACACCTTC.

This clonotype was picked up a small number of times. The chain links TRBV5-1 to TRBJ1-6; the D gene is possibly TRBD1 (5 bases). With 4 bases removed from V and 3 bases from J, the gap between germline ends came to 14 bases. The germline V gene has CDR1 SGHRS and CDR2 YFSETQ. The CDR3 covers 16 residues. In DNA form, the CDR3 reads TGCGCCAGCAGCCATCGGGACGCAAGCTATAATTCACCCCTCCACTTT. This encodes CASSHRDASYNSPLHF.

This clonotype was picked up many times. V gene TRBV7-2 combines with J gene TRBJ2-2; possible D gene TRBD1, 6 bases. Trimming took off 5 bases at V and 4 bases at J, with 17 bases between the two ends. This CDR3 is 16 amino acids long. CDR1 is SGHTA, CDR2 FQGNSA, per germline. The CDR3 nucleotides read TGTGCCAGCAGCCTAAGAGTCGGACAGATCACCGGGGAGCTGTTTTTT. This encodes CASSLRVGQITGELFF. The full variable domain, completed using reference TRBV7-2 and TRBJ2-2, is GAGVSQSPSNKVTEKGKDVELRCDPISGHTALYWYRQSLGQGLEFLIYFQGNSAPDKSGLPSDRFSAERTGGSVSTLTIQRTQQEDSAVYLCASSLRVGQITGELFFGEGSRLTVL.

As concerns this clonotype: One end of the junction fails to match germline, which may point to a read error. This chain connects TRBV18 to TRBJ1-1; a weak D match, TRBD1 (5 bases). The V gene's germline CDR1 is KGHSH and CDR2 LQKENI. The CDR3 extends over 13 amino acids. This CDR3 reads CASSPEQASEAFF. Here the CDR3 DNA reads TGCGCCAGCTCACCCGAACAGGCGAGTGAAGCTTTCTTT.

CDR3 nucleotides: TGTGCCAGCTCACCAACGGGGGCAGGGACTAGCACAGATACGCAGTATTTT. It yields the protein CASSPTGAGTSTDTQYF. The chain couples TRBV18 to TRBJ2-3; either TRBD1 or TRBD2 may supply D (6 bases each). This CDR3 is 17 amino acids long. Trimming took 2 bases from V and 0 from J, leaving 15 bases between them. Germline V CDR1 and CDR2: KGHSH, LQKENI. Full variable domain (remainder filled in from reference TRBV18 and TRBJ2-3): NAGVMQNPRHLVRRRGQEARLRCSPMKGHSHVYWYRQLPEEGLKFMVYLQKENIIDESGMPKERFSAEFPKEGPSILRIQQVVRGDSAAYFCASSPTGAGTSTDTQYFGPGTRLTVL.

The chain is built from TRBV3-1 and TRBJ1-5; D is perhaps TRBD1 (5 bases). This CDR3 comprises 14 residues. Trimming pared 0 bases from V and 7 bases from J, leaving 10 bases between. Germline V lookup: CDR1 LGHDT, CDR2 YNNKEL (reference sequence). CDR3 nucleotides: TGTGCCAGCAGCCAAGATGGGGGGGACCAGCCCCAGCATTTT. This codes for CASSQDGGDQPQHF. Drawing the rest from reference TRBV3-1 and TRBJ1-5, the complete variable domain is DTAVSQTPKYLVTQMGNDKSIKCEQNLGHDTMYWYKQDSKKFLKIMFSYNNKELIINETVPNRFSPKSPDKAHLNLHINSLELGDSAVYFCASSQDGGDQPQHFGDGTRLSIL.

This clonotype was found many times. The V gene is TRBV2, the J gene TRBJ2-1; no clear D gene. The CDR3 runs to 16 residues. The V end lost 10 bases, the J end lost 4 bases, and 23 bases lay between the germline ends. Germline V gives CDR1 SNHLY, CDR2 FYNNEI. The CDR3 region has the DNA TGTGCCAAAAAGGGTTTAGCACAGACCAGATACAATGAGCAGTTCTTC. Residues: CAKKGLAQTRYNEQFF.

The table lists this clonotype with many counts. This chain connects TRBV20-1 to TRBJ2-7; 10 positions agree with TRBD2. CDR1 and CDR2 from the germline V gene are DFQATT and SNEGSKA (reference sequence). V lost 3 bases to trimming and J lost 7 bases; unmatched junction nucleotides: 9. CDR3 size: 14 residues. In DNA, the CDR3 is TGCAGTGCTAGGAGCGGGAGGGGCTTAGGTGAGCAGTACTTC. Protein: CSARSGRGLGEQYF.

The chain combines TRBV20-1 with TRBJ2-5, with 10 bases aligning to TRBD2. There are 14 residues in the CDR3. Germline V gives CDR1 DFQATT, CDR2 SNEGSKA (reference sequence). With V trimmed by 3 bases and J by 3 bases, 4 bases remained unmatched. The chain's CDR3 is CSASVSGRKETQYF. CDR3 coding DNA: TGCAGTGCTAGTGTTAGCGGGAGGAAAGAGACCCAGTACTTC.

This clonotype was seen many times. At one end, the junction sequence differs from germline, possibly due to a read error. The chain recombines TRBV15 with TRBJ2-1, with 10 bases aligning to TRBD2. The CDR3 consists of 15 residues. Per the germline V gene, CDR1 is LNHNV and CDR2 is YYDKDF (reference sequence). The CDR3 spells CATSPSGSTYNEQFF. DNA of the CDR3: TGTGCCACCAGCCCTAGCGGGAGCACCTATAATGAGCAGTTCTTC. The whole variable domain, remainder taken from reference TRBV15 and TRBJ2-1, is DAMVIQNPRYQVTQFGKPVTLSCSQTLNHNVMYWYQQKSSQAPKLLFHYYDKDFNNEADTPDNFQSRRPNTSFCFLDIRSPGLGDTAMYLCATSPSGSTYNEQFFGPGTRLTVL.

This clonotype has ten or more counts. The chain combines TRBV12-3 or TRBV12-4 with TRBJ2-3, with TRBD2 matching over 12 bases. CDR3 length: 17 residues. The trim removed 2 bases at V and 0 bases at J, leaving 3 bases unmatched. The CDR3 sequence: CASSLLAGGPSTDTQYF. CDR3 in DNA: TGTGCCAGCAGTTTACTAGCGGGAGGGCCTAGCACAGATACGCAGTATTTT.

Concerning this clonotype: This may stem from a read error, because a much larger clone lies one nucleotide away. The genes are TRBV12-3 or TRBV12-4 and TRBJ1-5, with D uncertain. The CDR3 consists of 15 residues. V was clipped by 7 bases and J by 6 bases, with 19 bases between them. CDR3 nucleotide sequence: TGTGCCAGCAAATCGGCCGGCAGGCTCGGTCAGCCCCAGCATTTT. It is translated as CASKSAGRLGQPQHF.

In this sample, this clonotype turned up many times. The CDR3 protein is CASSLVVGGRVTQYF. In DNA form, the CDR3 reads TGTGCCAGCAGCTTGGTTGTCGGCGGGAGAGTGACCCAGTACTTC. The chain joins TRBV5-5 to TRBJ2-5, with 7 bases matching TRBD2. This CDR3 is built from 15 residues. CDR1 and CDR2 from the germline V gene are SGHKS and YYEKEE (reference sequence). V was pared by 0 bases and J by 7 bases, with 9 bases of the junction left unmatched.

In this sample, this clonotype turned up a few times. The chain joins TRBV7-9 to TRBJ2-1; weak D call: TRBD2 (6 bases). V gave up 2 bases and J gave up 10 bases, with 21 bases separating them. The CDR3 extends over 16 amino acids. CDR1 is SEHNR and CDR2 is FQNEAQ in the germline V gene (reference sequence). The CDR3 DNA sequence: TGTGCCAGCAGCTTAAGTGGGGCTTTCTTCGGGGGAGAGCAGTTCTTC. It yields the protein CASSLSGAFFGGEQFF.

The chain has TRBV29-1 and TRBJ1-2; D perhaps matches TRBD1 (6 bases). CDR3 length: 15 residues. Trimming removed 4 bases at V and 8 bases at J, with 23 bases between. The germline V gene encodes CDR1 SQVTM and CDR2 ANQGSEA. In nucleotides, the CDR3 is TGCAGCGTTGGAGGGGGGAGGGGCGCGACAGAAGGCTACACCTTC. Translated, it gives CSVGGGRGATEGYTF.

Many counts were recorded for this clonotype. V and J are TRBV5-5 and TRBJ1-1; possible D gene TRBD1, 5 bases. The CDR3 consists of 13 residues. CDR1 is SGHKS, CDR2 YYEKEE, per germline (reference sequence). The ends were cut back, 7 bases at V and 1 base at J, with 11 bases in the middle. The CDR3 region has the DNA TGTGCCAGCCACAGGACGGGGAACACTGAAGCTTTCTTT. It is translated as CASHRTGNTEAFF. Together with reference TRBV5-5 and TRBJ1-1, the CDR3 gives the full variable domain: DAGVTQSPTHLIKTRGQQVTLRCSPISGHKSVSWYQQVLGQGPQFIFQYYEKEERGRGNFPDRFSARQFPNYSSELNVNALLLGDSALYLCASHRTGNTEAFFGQGTRLTVV.

This clonotype was observed many times. This chain links TRBV6-1 with TRBJ2-1, with D tentatively TRBD2 (6 bases). The germline gives CDR1 MNHNS, CDR2 SASEGT. The CDR3 length is 14 residues. V was trimmed by 10 bases and J by 6 bases, leaving 19 bases between them. CDR3 protein: CATTRSGYVNEQFF. DNA of the CDR3: TGTGCCACCACGCGGAGCGGGTACGTCAATGAGCAGTTCTTC.

On this clonotype: A read error may be the cause here, since a much bigger clone is one base away. The rearrangement joins TRBV28 to TRBJ2-2, with 8 bases matching TRBD1. Trimming removed 6 bases from V and 4 bases from J; junction bases left unmatched: 7. The CDR3 consists of 15 residues. Per the germline V gene, CDR1 is MDHEN and CDR2 is SYDVKM. Written as DNA, the CDR3 is TGTGCCAGCAGCAACAGGACAGGGAGCACCGGGGAGCTGTTTTTT. Translating gives CASSNRTGSTGELFF.

There are many counts of this clonotype. The chain uses TRBV30 and TRBJ1-2, with D hard to call. Germline values: CDR1 GTSNPN, CDR2 SVGIG (reference sequence). CDR3 length equals 12 residues. V lost 3 bases, J lost 2 bases, and 7 bases lay in between. CDR3 coding DNA: TGTGCCTGGAGAGGGCAGAACTATGGCTACACCTTC. It specifies CAWRGQNYGYTF.